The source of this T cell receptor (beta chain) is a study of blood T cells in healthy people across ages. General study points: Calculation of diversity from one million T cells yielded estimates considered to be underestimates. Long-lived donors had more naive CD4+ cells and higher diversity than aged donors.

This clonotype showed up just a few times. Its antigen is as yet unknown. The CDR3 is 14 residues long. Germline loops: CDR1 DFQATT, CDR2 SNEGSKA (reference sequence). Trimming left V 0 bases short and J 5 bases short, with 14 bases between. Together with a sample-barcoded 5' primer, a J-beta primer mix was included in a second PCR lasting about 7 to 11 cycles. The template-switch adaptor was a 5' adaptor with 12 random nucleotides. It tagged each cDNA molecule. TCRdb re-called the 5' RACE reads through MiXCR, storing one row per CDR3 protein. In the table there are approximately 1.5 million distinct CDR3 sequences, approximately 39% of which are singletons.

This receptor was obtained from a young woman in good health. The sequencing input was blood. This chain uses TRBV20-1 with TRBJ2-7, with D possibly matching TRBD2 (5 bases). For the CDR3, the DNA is TGCAGTGCTAGAGATAAGCGGCAGGTACACGAGCAGTACTTC. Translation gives CSARDKRQVHEQYF.